This T cell receptor (beta chain) was obtained from a study of blood T cell repertoires in COVID-19. CDR1 is MNHEY, CDR2 SMNVEV, per germline (reference sequence). The CDR3 has 15 residues. V was clipped by 3 bases and J by 0 bases, with 10 bases between them. Profiling relied on immunoSEQ multiplex PCR, and the TCRdb table lists in-frame clones only, not all of them. The sample has about 240,000 clones; about 93% are singletons. The rearrangement uses TRBV27 and TRBJ2-3; no definite D call. The sequenced material came from peripheral blood. The clonotype was recovered from a man under 40 with COVID-19, enrolled during active disease. CDR3 region: CASSFWATSTDTQYF. The CDR3 DNA sequence: TGTGCCAGCAGTTTTTGGGCTACTAGCACAGATACGCAGTATTTT.